The rows below give T cell receptor beta chains drawn from one sample of a study of human T cells and chemical hapten exposure. TCRdb reprocessed the RACE reads with MiXCR, giving one entry per CDR3 protein. The sample has about 54,000 distinct CDR3 sequences, just under 10% seen once. The starting material was whole blood, obtained in connection with sensitization to the hapten diphenylcyclopropenone (DPC). The receptors were sampled from a woman aged 45 to 65 with alopecia areata. Some clones in this sample may be carry-over from other donors' samples. Each CDR3 is given without its conserved first and last residue. Clone size is stated in some rows and not others, as once, few, many or a class when expanded.

j_call v_call clone_size cdr3_aa
TRBJ1-1 TRBV5-1 many ASSATDMNTEAF
TRBJ1-2 TRBV7-9 . ASSLTGASSGYT
TRBJ2-7 TRBV7-9 . ASSFAHEQY
TRBJ1-6 TRBV6-6 many ASSYSSGESSYNSPLH
TRBJ2-2 TRBV11-2 many ASPVGGRTGELF
TRBJ2-1 TRBV29-1 many SVGPSSYNEQF
TRBJ1-1 TRBV7-8 many ASSSREGATMVF
TRBJ2-1 TRBV4-1 many ASSHPGENEQF
TRBJ2-6 TRBV12-3/TRBV12-4 many ASSSKGLRTGSAGANVLT
TRBJ1-1 TRBV18 many ASSQDRGNTEAF
TRBJ2-7 TRBV7-2 few ASSLGWGMRHEQY
TRBJ1-4 TRBV28 few ASSLGRVLGGEKLF
TRBJ1-5 TRBV19 many ASTPEGRGNQPQH
TRBJ1-5 TRBV5-1 many ASSLTTGNNQPQH
TRBJ1-6 TRBV7-2 few ASSFEGQLNSPLH
TRBJ1-3 TRBV28 . ASQSAGNTIY
TRBJ1-5 TRBV18 . ASSAKRANNQPQH
TRBJ1-1 TRBV6-6 . ASSYDPSTEAF
TRBJ1-1 TRBV6-5 many ASSNQGAQRGAF
TRBJ1-2 TRBV29-1 . SATRTGGYT
TRBJ1-5 TRBV20-1 . SAVGGASQPQH
TRBJ2-7 TRBV7-8 . ASSSGQARYYEQY
TRBJ2-1 TRBV20-1 . SAMDSPVDEQF
TRBJ2-3 TRBV7-2 . ASSSQRDTQY
TRBJ2-5 TRBV7-2 many ASSSLALETQY
TRBJ1-6 TRBV28 . ASSSPPPRTEVRSPLH
TRBJ1-6 TRBV10-2 many ASTRDRAYNSPLH
TRBJ1-5 TRBV4-1 many ASSPDRGGNQPQH
TRBJ1-5 TRBV18 few ASSPGTGGISNQPQH
TRBJ1-1 TRBV12-3/TRBV12-4 . ASSLGQYNTEAF
TRBJ2-1 TRBV28 . ASRALESYNEQF
TRBJ2-1 TRBV4-1 medium-sized ASSRRDTGYNEQF
TRBJ1-5 TRBV27 many ASSFVGSRQPQH
TRBJ2-5 TRBV11-2 few ASSLDLETQY
TRBJ1-2 TRBV19 many ASRHAFYGYT
TRBJ1-5 TRBV20-1 few SASGNLVDQPQH
TRBJ2-7 TRBV5-1 many ASSSGQGSYEQY
TRBJ1-6 TRBV20-1 many SAPPDAGFKAPLH
TRBJ2-3 TRBV5-4 . ASSIRTSGGGGLTDTQY
TRBJ1-1 TRBV28 many ASRPHHMNTEAF
TRBJ1-6 TRBV7-8 . ASSLDVPPNSPLH
TRBJ2-7 TRBV18 many ASSPSGQGARDEQY
TRBJ1-6 TRBV5-4 . ASSLGRRDNSPLH
TRBJ2-1 TRBV2 . ASRKLAVAYNEQF
TRBJ2-7 TRBV6-5 many ASSLFRGAYEQY
TRBJ2-7 TRBV12-3/TRBV12-4 . ASSLERQSSYEQY
TRBJ2-7 TRBV6-2/TRBV6-3 . ASNQAGNPYEQY
TRBJ2-7 TRBV28 few ASHPTPYYEQY
TRBJ1-1 TRBV6-5 many ASIKAGGNTEAF
TRBJ2-1 TRBV29-1 . SVEDIASGSRVEQF
TRBJ2-1 TRBV6-2/TRBV6-3 . ASSYSFSGYGEQF
TRBJ1-5 TRBV12-3/TRBV12-4 few ASSLVSINQPQH
TRBJ2-7 TRBV18 many ASSPGLSYEQY
TRBJ1-5 TRBV18 many ASSPGSPEPQH
TRBJ2-7 TRBV5-6 . ASSSGQGWNEQY
TRBJ2-3 TRBV7-2 once ASSLWQGYTDTQY
TRBJ2-7 TRBV28 . ASSSTLYEQY